The clone carrying this T cell receptor (beta chain) was observed a few times. Its antigen is unidentified. These data are taken from a study of cytomegalovirus exposure and HLA in healthy donors. General study points: Within an earlier analysis, most TCR beta V segments proved productive either about 90% or about 30% of the time. The authors listed 164 TCR beta chains as cytomegalovirus-associated. V segments that were indistinguishable, TRBV6-2 and TRBV6-3 among them, were omitted from analysis. For most subjects, TCR beta sequences were reported to predict HLA-A and HLA-B alleles with accuracy.

PCR primers comprised 60 Vbeta and 13 Jbeta primers. TCRdb's copy holds only in-frame clones and misses some; the assay was immunoSEQ multiplex PCR. The profile shows about 150,000 clones, roughly 80% of them singletons. V was trimmed by 2 bases and J by 5 bases, leaving 21 bases between them. The CDR3 is 17 residues long. The germline V gene encodes CDR1 MNHEY and CDR2 SMNVEV (reference sequence). This rearrangement joins TRBV27 to TRBJ1-1; maybe TRBD1 (5 bases). Input material: PBMCs. The origin of this receptor is a male donor in good health and CMV-seronegative. For the CDR3, the DNA is TGTGCCAGCAGTTTACAGGGCAGGAGGTCGGGGGGGACTGAAGCTTTCTTT. Its translation: CASSLQGRRSGGTEAFF.